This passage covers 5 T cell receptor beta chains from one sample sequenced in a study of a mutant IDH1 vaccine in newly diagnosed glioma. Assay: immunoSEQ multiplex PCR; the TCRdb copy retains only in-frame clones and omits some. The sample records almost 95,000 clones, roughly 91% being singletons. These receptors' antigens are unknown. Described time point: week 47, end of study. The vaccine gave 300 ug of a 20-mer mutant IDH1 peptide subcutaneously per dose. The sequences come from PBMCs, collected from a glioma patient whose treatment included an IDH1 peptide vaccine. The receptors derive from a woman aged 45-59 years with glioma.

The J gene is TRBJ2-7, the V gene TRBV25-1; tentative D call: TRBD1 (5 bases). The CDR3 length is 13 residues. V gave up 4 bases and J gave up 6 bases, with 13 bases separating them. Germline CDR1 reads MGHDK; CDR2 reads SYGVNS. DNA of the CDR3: TGTGCCAGCAGTGGTTTACAGGTTTCCGAGCAGTACTTC. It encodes CASSGLQVSEQYF.

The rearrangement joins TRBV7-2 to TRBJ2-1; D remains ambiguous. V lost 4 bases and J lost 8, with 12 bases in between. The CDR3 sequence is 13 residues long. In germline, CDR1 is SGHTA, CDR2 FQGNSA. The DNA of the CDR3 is TGTGCCAGCAGCTCCCTCGGTTGGGATGAGCAGTTCTTC. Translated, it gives CASSSLGWDEQFF.

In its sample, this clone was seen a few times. As DNA, the CDR3 is TGTGGGGAGAAGACAGGGCCCAACACCGGGGAGCTGTTTTTT. Amino acid sequence: CGEKTGPNTGELFF. The V call is TRBV7-9, the J call TRBJ2-2; 7 bases match TRBD1. This CDR3 comprises 14 residues. Germline loops: CDR1 SEHNR, CDR2 FQNEAQ (reference sequence).

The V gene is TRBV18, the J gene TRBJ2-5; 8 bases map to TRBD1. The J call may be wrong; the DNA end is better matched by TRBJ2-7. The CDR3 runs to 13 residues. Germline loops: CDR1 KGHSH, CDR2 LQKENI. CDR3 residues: CASVGTGYYEQYF. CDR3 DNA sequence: TGTGCCAGCGTCGGGACAGGTTACTACGAGCAGTACTTC.

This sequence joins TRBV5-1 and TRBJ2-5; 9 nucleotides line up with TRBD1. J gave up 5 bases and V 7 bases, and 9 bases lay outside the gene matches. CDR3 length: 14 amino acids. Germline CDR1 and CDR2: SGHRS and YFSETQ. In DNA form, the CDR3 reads TGCGCCAGCGGCCGCACAGGGGGCACCGAGACCCAGTACTTC. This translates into CASGRTGGTETQYF.